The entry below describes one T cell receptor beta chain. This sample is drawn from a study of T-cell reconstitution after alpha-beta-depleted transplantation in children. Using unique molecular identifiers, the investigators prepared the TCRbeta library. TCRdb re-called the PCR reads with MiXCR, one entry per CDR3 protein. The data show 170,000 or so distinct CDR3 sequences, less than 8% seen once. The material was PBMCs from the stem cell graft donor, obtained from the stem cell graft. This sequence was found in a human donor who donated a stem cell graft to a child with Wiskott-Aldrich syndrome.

CDR3 protein: CAIGPGLVYEQYF. CDR3 DNA: TGTGCCATCGGCCCCGGGCTCGTCTACGAGCAGTACTTC. The V gene is TRBV25-1, the J gene TRBJ2-7; no definite D call. Trimming cost V 10 bases and J 3 bases, with 16 bases left between them. The germline gives CDR1 MGHDK, CDR2 SYGVNS. This CDR3 spans 13 amino acids.